A selection of T cell receptor beta chains follows, all from one sample in a study of T-cell memory formation after mild COVID-19. TCRdb reprocessed the 5' RACE reads via MiXCR and lists one record per CDR3 protein. The table shows approximately 250,000 distinct CDR3 sequences, with 16% occurring only once. Sequenced input: PBMCs or a T cell subset sorted from them (not recorded which). The source is a man aged 18 to 29 who had mild COVID-19 (a few samples of this study predate the infection). Cell type and time point are not known. Both conserved end residues are part of each CDR3. D genes are given only for firm matches. The size of a clone is reported for some rows only, either as once, few or many, or as a class for expanded clones.

j_call	clone_size	d_call	v_call	cdr3_aa	cdr3_nt
TRBJ2-1	few	TRBD2	TRBV12-3/TRBV12-4	CASRGSGGAYNEQFF	TGTGCCAGCAGAGGGAGCGGGGGGGCCTACAATGAGCAGTTCTTC
TRBJ2-5	NA	NA	TRBV12-3/TRBV12-4	CASSFLSGTQYF	TGTGCCAGCAGTTTTTTGAGCGGAACCCAGTACTTC
TRBJ1-1	few	NA	TRBV9	CASTPGVRKNTEAFF	TGTGCCAGCACCCCCGGAGTGAGGAAGAACACTGAAGCTTTCTTT
TRBJ1-5	few	NA	TRBV7-2	CASSLGTGGGNQPQHF	TGTGCCAGCAGCTTAGGGACTGGGGGAGGCAATCAGCCCCAGCATTTT
TRBJ2-3	few	TRBD1	TRBV12-3/TRBV12-4	CASSETGSPWGTQYF	TGTGCCAGCAGTGAGACAGGGTCCCCGTGGGGTACGCAGTATTTT
TRBJ1-2	many	NA	TRBV29-1	CSVTGYYGYTF	TGCAGCGTAACGGGGTACTATGGCTACACCTTC
TRBJ2-5	NA	NA	TRBV29-1	CSGGGRQETQYF	TGCAGCGGCGGAGGCAGACAAGAGACCCAGTACTTC
TRBJ2-6	NA	NA	TRBV5-1	CASSQGYGANVLTF	TGCGCCAGCAGCCAAGGGTACGGGGCCAACGTCCTGACTTTC
TRBJ2-5	NA	NA	TRBV29-1	CSVGLETQYF	TGCAGCGTGGGGTTGGAGACCCAGTACTTC
TRBJ2-7	NA	TRBD2	TRBV12-3/TRBV12-4	CASRAGSLEQYF	TGTGCCAGCAGAGCGGGGTCGCTCGAGCAGTACTTC
TRBJ2-2	NA	TRBD1	TRBV7-9	CASSSLPGQGTTGELFF	TGTGCCAGCAGCTCTCTCCCGGGACAGGGGACCACCGGGGAGCTGTTTTTT
TRBJ1-6	NA	TRBD1	TRBV6-5	CASSYSAGTGDNSPLHF	TGTGCCAGCAGTTACTCTGCTGGGACAGGGGATAATTCACCCCTCCACTTT
TRBJ1-2	NA	NA	TRBV12-3/TRBV12-4	CASSFVDSSYYGYTF	TGTGCCAGCAGTTTTGTCGACAGTTCCTACTATGGCTACACCTTC
TRBJ1-2	few	NA	TRBV20-1	CSQPGDYGYTF	TGCAGTCAACCAGGGGATTATGGCTACACCTTC
TRBJ2-3	few	TRBD2	TRBV20-1	CSAIAGGRDTQYF	TGCAGTGCCATAGCGGGGGGTAGAGATACGCAGTATTTT
TRBJ2-5	NA	TRBD2	TRBV6-5	CASTKRTSGGETQYF	TGTGCCAGCACCAAAAGGACTAGCGGGGGAGAGACCCAGTACTTC
TRBJ2-1	NA	TRBD2	TRBV6-5	CASSYLGLAYNEQFF	TGTGCCAGCAGTTACTTGGGACTAGCCTACAATGAGCAGTTCTTC
TRBJ1-1	NA	NA	TRBV7-9	CASSTSRHIQTDTEAFF	TGTGCCAGCAGCACTTCGAGGCATATACAGACGGACACTGAAGCTTTCTTT
TRBJ2-2	NA	TRBD2	TRBV7-8	CASSSTSGDTGELFF	TGTGCCAGCAGCTCGACTAGCGGGGACACCGGGGAGCTGTTTTTT
TRBJ2-7	NA	TRBD1	TRBV30	CACDRETYEQYF	TGTGCCTGTGACAGGGAAACCTACGAGCAGTACTTC
TRBJ2-5	few	NA	TRBV20-1	CSARVRDQETQYF	TGCAGTGCTAGAGTCAGAGACCAAGAGACCCAGTACTTC
TRBJ1-1	NA	NA	TRBV6-6	CASSTRTAEAFF	TGTGCCAGCAGTACACGGACGGCTGAAGCTTTCTTT
TRBJ2-3	few	TRBD1	TRBV27	CASSPRGPRTDTQYF	TGTGCCAGCAGCCCAAGGGGGCCCCGCACAGATACGCAGTATTTT
TRBJ2-7	many	NA	TRBV20-1	CSARRWDNSYEQYF	TGCAGTGCTAGGAGGTGGGACAACTCCTACGAGCAGTACTTC
TRBJ2-4	NA	NA	TRBV12-3/TRBV12-4	CASSLGVPGVNIQYF	TGTGCCAGCAGTTTAGGTGTCCCGGGTGTGAACATTCAGTACTTC
TRBJ1-1	NA	NA	TRBV7-6	CASTLSGVENTEAFF	TGTGCCAGCACCCTTAGCGGTGTGGAGAACACTGAAGCTTTCTTT
TRBJ1-5	NA	NA	TRBV28	CASSRPNQPQHF	TGTGCCAGCAGTCGTCCCAATCAGCCCCAGCATTTT
TRBJ1-5	NA	TRBD1	TRBV19	CASVIQGVGQPQHF	TGTGCCAGTGTAATTCAGGGGGTAGGGCAGCCCCAGCATTTT
TRBJ1-1	NA	NA	TRBV12-3/TRBV12-4	CASSLRPRVSTRYAFF	TGTGCCAGCAGTTTGCGACCCCGCGTAAGCACTCGGTATGCTTTCTTT
TRBJ2-1	NA	NA	TRBV11-2	CASSLGLPVLNEQFF	TGTGCCAGCAGCTTGGGGCTCCCGGTTTTGAATGAGCAGTTCTTC
TRBJ2-3	few	NA	TRBV4-3	CASSQDILASDTQYF	TGCGCCAGCAGCCAAGATATACTAGCCTCAGATACGCAGTATTTT
TRBJ2-5	few	NA	TRBV7-2	CASSPRRGGAWSSRETQYF	TGTGCCAGCAGCCCCAGGCGCGGCGGGGCCTGGAGCTCCCGAGAGACCCAGTACTTC
TRBJ2-5	NA	NA	TRBV9	CASSVATASTETQYF	TGTGCCAGCAGCGTAGCTACGGCTAGCACAGAGACCCAGTACTTC
TRBJ2-1	few	TRBD2	TRBV4-1	CASSQDGRTSGGRKFF	TGCGCCAGCAGCCAGGACGGCAGGACTAGCGGGGGGCGGAAGTTCTTC
TRBJ1-1	many	TRBD1	TRBV6-6	CASSSAGTVTEAFF	TGTGCCAGCAGTTCCGCCGGGACAGTCACTGAAGCTTTCTTT
TRBJ2-5	many	NA	TRBV29-1	CSTRDIQETQYF	TGCAGCACTCGGGACATCCAAGAGACCCAGTACTTC
TRBJ2-3	NA	NA	TRBV5-1	CASSVSRTDTQYF	TGCGCCAGCAGCGTATCCCGGACAGATACGCAGTATTTT
TRBJ1-1	NA	NA	TRBV30	CAWNPGGEAFF	TGTGCCTGGAATCCCGGAGGTGAAGCTTTCTTT
TRBJ1-1	NA	NA	TRBV29-1	CSVDTGTSVNTEAFF	TGCAGCGTTGACACAGGGACGTCGGTGAACACTGAAGCTTTCTTT
TRBJ2-3	NA	NA	TRBV20-1	CSASRDGDTQYF	TGCAGTGCTAGTCGAGACGGGGATACGCAGTATTTT
TRBJ2-3	NA	TRBD1	TRBV12-3/TRBV12-4	CASSQGARADTQYF	TGTGCCAGCAGCCAGGGGGCCCGGGCAGATACGCAGTATTTT
TRBJ2-5	few	NA	TRBV15	CATSRGVLETQYF	TGTGCCACCAGCAGGGGAGTCCTAGAGACCCAGTACTTC
TRBJ2-2	few	NA	TRBV25-1	CASSLSITGELFF	TGTGCCAGCAGCCTAAGTATCACCGGGGAGCTGTTTTTT
TRBJ1-1	NA	TRBD1	TRBV18	CASSQGQGMNTEAFF	TGTGCCAGCTCTCAGGGACAGGGAATGAACACTGAAGCTTTCTTT
TRBJ1-4	NA	NA	TRBV7-9	CASSLRATTNEKLFF	TGTGCCAGCAGCTTACGGGCCACAACTAATGAAAAACTGTTTTTT
TRBJ2-5	few	NA	TRBV6-5	CASSYSDRRLKQETQYF	TGTGCCAGCAGTTACAGCGACCGCCGATTGAAACAAGAGACCCAGTACTTC
TRBJ1-5	NA	NA	TRBV6-1	CASILRPGIVGNQPQHF	TGTGCCAGCATACTCCGCCCAGGAATTGTAGGCAATCAGCCCCAGCATTTT